This T cell receptor beta chain was documented in a study of CD8+ T cells in alopecia areata. On the study more broadly: Among treated patients, oral tofacitinib was administered at 5 to 10 mg twice daily.

The table lists this clone with a few counts. Its cognate antigen is unknown. Study-wide results and limits: Scalp sample data also include resident alphabeta T cells from normal skin.

The study team obtained lesional scalp punch biopsies and peripheral blood from alopecia areata patients. V was shortened by 5 bases and J by 2 bases, with 11 bases between the two germline ends. Germline-derived CDR1 and CDR2 are MNHEY and SVGAGI. The CDR3 length is 14 residues. RNA extraction was followed by reverse transcription into cDNA, which acted as the sequencing template. Libraries were prepared by immunoSEQ multiplex PCR; TCRdb keeps only in-frame clonotypes and omits some of them. Of 140,000 to 150,000 clones detected, around 58% appear once; the ten largest clones hold approximately 6.5%.

This TCR came from a human donor with alopecia areata. The chain employs TRBV6-5 and TRBJ2-3; a possible D gene is TRBD1 (6 bases). This specimen consisted of CD4+ T cells sorted from blood, obtained at week 0. CDR3 DNA: TGTGCCAGCAGTAACCGGGACAACACAGATACGCAGTATTTT. Its protein product is CASSNRDNTDTQYF.